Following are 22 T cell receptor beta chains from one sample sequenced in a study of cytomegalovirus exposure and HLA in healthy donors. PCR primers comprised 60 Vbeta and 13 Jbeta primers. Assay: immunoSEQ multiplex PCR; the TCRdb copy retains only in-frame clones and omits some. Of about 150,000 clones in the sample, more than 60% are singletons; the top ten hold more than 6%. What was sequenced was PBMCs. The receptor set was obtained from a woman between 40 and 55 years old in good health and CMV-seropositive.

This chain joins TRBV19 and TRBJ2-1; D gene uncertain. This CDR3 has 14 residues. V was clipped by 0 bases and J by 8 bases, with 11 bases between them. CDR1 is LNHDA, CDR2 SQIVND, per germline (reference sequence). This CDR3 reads CASSIDLKVYEQFF. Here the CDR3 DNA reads TGTGCCAGTAGTATAGATCTAAAAGTCTATGAGCAGTTCTTC.

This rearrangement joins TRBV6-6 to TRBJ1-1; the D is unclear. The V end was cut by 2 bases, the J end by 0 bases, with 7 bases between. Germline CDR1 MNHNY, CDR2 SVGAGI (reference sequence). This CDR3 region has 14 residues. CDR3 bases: TGTGCCAGCAGTTACGTCCAGGTGAACACTGAAGCTTTCTTT. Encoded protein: CASSYVQVNTEAFF.

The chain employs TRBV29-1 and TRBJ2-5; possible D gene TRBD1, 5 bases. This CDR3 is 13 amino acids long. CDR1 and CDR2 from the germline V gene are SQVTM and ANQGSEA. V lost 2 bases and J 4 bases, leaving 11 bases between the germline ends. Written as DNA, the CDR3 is TGCAGCGTTGAATTACCAGGGTTAGAGACCCAGTACTTC. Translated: CSVELPGLETQYF. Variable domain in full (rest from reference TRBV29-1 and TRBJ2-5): SAVISQKPSRDICQRGTSLTIQCQVDSQVTMMFWYRQQPGQSLTLIATANQGSEATYESGFVIDKFPISRPNLTFSTLTVSNMSPEDSSIYLCSVELPGLETQYFGPGTRLLVL.

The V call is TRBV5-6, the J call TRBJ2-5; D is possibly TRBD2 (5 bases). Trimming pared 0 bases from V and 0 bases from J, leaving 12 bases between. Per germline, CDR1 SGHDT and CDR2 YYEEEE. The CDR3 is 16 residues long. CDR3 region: CASSLDGEKYQETQYF. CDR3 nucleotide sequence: TGTGCCAGCAGCTTGGACGGGGAGAAATACCAAGAGACCCAGTACTTC.

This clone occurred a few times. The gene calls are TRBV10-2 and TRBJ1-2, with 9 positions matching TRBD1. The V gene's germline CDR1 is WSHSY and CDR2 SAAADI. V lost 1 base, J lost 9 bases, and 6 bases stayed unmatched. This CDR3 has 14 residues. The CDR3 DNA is TGCGCCAGCAGTGAGTTCCGACAGGGGGTACGCTACACCTTC. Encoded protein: CASSEFRQGVRYTF.

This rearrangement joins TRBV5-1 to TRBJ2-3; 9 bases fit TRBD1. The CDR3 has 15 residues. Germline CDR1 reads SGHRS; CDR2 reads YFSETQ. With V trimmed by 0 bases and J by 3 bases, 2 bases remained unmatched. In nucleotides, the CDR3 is TGCGCCAGCAGCTTGGGCGGACAGGGGACAGATACGCAGTATTTT. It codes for CASSLGGQGTDTQYF.

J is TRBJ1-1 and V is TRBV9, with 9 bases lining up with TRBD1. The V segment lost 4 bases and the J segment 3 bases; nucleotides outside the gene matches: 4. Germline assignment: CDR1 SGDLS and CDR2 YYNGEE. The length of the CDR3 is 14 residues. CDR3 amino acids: CASSPRTGDTEAFF. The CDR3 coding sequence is TGTGCCAGCAGCCCTAGGACAGGGGACACTGAAGCTTTCTTT.

This CDR3 reads CASTAGTANTEAFF. The CDR3, as DNA: TGTGCCAGCACCGCCGGGACAGCGAACACTGAAGCTTTCTTT. This sequence joins TRBV7-2 and TRBJ1-1, with 7 bases lining up with TRBD1. CDR3 length: 14 amino acids. The germline gives CDR1 SGHTA, CDR2 FQGNSA. With V trimmed by 7 bases and J by 1 base, 6 bases remained unmatched.

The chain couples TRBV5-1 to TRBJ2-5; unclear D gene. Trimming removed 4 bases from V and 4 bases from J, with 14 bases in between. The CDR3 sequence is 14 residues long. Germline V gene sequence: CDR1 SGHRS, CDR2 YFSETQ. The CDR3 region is CASSEPGPPETQYF. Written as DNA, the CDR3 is TGCGCCAGCAGCGAGCCAGGCCCCCCAGAGACCCAGTACTTC.

CDR3 loop: CASSQEPTGTSYEQYF. CDR3 nucleotide sequence: TGCGCCAGCAGCCAAGAACCTACAGGGACCTCCTACGAGCAGTACTTC. The chain has TRBV4-3 and TRBJ2-7; D is perhaps TRBD1 (6 bases). The germline CDR1 and CDR2 sequences are LGHNA and YSLEER. Trimming took off 0 bases at V and 0 bases at J, with 12 bases between the two ends. CDR3 length: 16 amino acids.

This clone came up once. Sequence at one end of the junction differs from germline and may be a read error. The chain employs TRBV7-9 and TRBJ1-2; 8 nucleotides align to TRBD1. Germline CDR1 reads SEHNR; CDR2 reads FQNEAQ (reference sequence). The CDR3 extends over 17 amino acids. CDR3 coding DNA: TGTTCCAGCAGCTTAGCCCTTCAGGGGGCGGCCGCCTATGGCTACACCTTC. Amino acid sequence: CSSSLALQGAAAYGYTF. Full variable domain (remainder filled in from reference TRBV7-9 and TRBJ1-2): DTGVSQNPRHKITKRGQNVTFRCDPISEHNRLYWYRQTLGQGPEFLTYFQNEAQLEKSRLLSDRFSAERPKGSFSTLEIQRTEQGDSAMYLCSSSLALQGAAAYGYTFGSGTRLTVV.

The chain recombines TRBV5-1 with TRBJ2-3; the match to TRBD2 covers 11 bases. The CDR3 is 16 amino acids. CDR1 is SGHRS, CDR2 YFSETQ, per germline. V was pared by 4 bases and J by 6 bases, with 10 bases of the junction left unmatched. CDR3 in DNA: TGCGCCAGCAGCCTTGCCCTAGCGGGGGGACTGGATACGCAGTATTTT. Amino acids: CASSLALAGGLDTQYF.

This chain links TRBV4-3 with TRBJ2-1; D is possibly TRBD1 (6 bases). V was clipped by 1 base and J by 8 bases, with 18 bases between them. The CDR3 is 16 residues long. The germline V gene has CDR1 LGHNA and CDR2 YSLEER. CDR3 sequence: CASSQALTGISDEQFF. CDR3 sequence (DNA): TGCGCCAGCAGCCAAGCCCTAACAGGGATTTCGGATGAGCAGTTCTTC.

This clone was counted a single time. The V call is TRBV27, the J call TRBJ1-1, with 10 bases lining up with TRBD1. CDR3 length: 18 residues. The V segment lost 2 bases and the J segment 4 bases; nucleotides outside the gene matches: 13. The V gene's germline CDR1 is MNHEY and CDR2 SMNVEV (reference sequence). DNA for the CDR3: TGTGCCAGCAGTTTACTCCCCACGGGACAGGGGATTGGCACTGAAGCTTTCTTT. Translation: CASSLLPTGQGIGTEAFF.

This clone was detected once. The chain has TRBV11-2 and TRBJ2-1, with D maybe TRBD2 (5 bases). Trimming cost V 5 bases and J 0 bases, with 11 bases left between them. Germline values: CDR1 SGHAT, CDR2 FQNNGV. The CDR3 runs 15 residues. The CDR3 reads CASSLGSSSYNEQFF. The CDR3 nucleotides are TGTGCCAGCAGCCTTGGGAGCAGCTCCTACAATGAGCAGTTCTTC.

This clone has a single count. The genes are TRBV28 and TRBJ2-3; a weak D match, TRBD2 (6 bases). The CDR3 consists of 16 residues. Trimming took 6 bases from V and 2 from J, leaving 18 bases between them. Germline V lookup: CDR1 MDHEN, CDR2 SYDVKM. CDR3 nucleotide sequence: TGTGCCAGCAGGAGGGCCGGGACTGAGACCACAGATACGCAGTATTTT. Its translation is CASRRAGTETTDTQYF. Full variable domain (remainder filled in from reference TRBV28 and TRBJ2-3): DVKVTQSSRYLVKRTGEKVFLECVQDMDHENMFWYRQDPGLGLRLIYFSYDVKMKEKGDIPEGYSVSREKKERFSLILESASTNQTSMYLCASRRAGTETTDTQYFGPGTRLTVL.

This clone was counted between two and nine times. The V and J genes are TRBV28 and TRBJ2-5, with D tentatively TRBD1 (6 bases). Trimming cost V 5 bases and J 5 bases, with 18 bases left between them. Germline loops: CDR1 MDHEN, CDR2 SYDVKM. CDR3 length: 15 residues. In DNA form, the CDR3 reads TGTGCCAGCAGTGATCCAATAGGGGGTCGGGAGACCCAGTACTTC. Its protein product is CASSDPIGGRETQYF.

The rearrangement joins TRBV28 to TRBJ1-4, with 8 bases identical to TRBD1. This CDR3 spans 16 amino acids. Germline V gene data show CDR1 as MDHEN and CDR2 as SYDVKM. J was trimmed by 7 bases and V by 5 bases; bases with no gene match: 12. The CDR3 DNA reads TGTGCCAGCAGTCTACCAGCTGGCACAGGGGGTGAAAAACTGTTTTTT. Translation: CASSLPAGTGGEKLFF.

CDR3 bases: TGTGCCAGCAGAAACCGGGACAGGGGGTGGACTGAAGCTTTCTTT. It translates to CASRNRDRGWTEAFF. The V gene is TRBV6-1, the J gene TRBJ1-1; TRBD1 matches 11 bases. The CDR3 sequence is 15 residues long. The V gene's germline CDR1 is MNHNS and CDR2 SASEGT. The trim removed 6 bases at V and 5 bases at J, leaving 8 bases unmatched.

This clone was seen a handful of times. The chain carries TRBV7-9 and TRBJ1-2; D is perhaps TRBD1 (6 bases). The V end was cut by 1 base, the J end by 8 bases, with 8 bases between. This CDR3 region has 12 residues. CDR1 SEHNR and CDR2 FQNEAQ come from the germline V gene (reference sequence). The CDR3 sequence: CASSLGGGGYTF. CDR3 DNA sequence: TGTGCCAGCAGCTTAGGTGGGGGCGGCTACACCTTC.

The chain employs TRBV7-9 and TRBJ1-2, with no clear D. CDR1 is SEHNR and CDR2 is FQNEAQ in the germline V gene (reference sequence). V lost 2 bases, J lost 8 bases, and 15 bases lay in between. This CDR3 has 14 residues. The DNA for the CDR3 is TGTGCCAGCAGCTTATCGCTGGGTTTGGAGGGCTACACCTTC. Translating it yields CASSLSLGLEGYTF. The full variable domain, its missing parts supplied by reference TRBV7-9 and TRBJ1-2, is DTGVSQNPRHKITKRGQNVTFRCDPISEHNRLYWYRQTLGQGPEFLTYFQNEAQLEKSRLLSDRFSAERPKGSFSTLEIQRTEQGDSAMYLCASSLSLGLEGYTFGSGTRLTVV.

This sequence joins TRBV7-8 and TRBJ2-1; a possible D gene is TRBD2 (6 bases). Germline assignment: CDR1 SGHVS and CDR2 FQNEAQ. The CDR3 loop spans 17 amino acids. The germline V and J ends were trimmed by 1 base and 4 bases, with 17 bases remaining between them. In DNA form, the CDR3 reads TGTGCCAGCAGCTTAGAGGACGTTGGGACTTATTACAATGAGCAGTTCTTC. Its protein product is CASSLEDVGTYYNEQFF.